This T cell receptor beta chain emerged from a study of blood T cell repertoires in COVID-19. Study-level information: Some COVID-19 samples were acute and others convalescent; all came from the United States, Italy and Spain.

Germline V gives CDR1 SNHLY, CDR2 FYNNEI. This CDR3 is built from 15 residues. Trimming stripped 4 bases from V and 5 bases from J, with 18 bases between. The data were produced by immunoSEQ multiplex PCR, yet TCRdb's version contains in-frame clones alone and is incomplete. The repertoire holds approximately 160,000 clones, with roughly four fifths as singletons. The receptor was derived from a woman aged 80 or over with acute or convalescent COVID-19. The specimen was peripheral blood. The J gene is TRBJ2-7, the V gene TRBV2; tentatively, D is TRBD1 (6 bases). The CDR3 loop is CASSVAGVGFDEQYF. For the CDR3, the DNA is TGTGCCAGCAGTGTTGCAGGGGTCGGTTTCGACGAGCAGTACTTC.